This entry lists 27 T cell receptor beta chains sequenced from one sample in a study of T cells in localized non-small cell lung cancer. Generated by immunoSEQ multiplex PCR, the TCRdb table keeps only in-frame clones and is missing some. The table records approximately 6,400 clones, 40% to 50% of them present only once. The sample consisted of lung tumor tissue, taken before any cancer treatment. The receptors were gathered from a woman aged 40-69 years with stage II squamous cell lung carcinoma.

The table lists this clone with a few counts. The chain has TRBV6-8 and TRBJ2-2; D is possibly TRBD2 (5 bases). This CDR3 comprises 14 residues. Trimming cost V 7 bases and J 6 bases, with 15 bases left between them. Germline CDR1 MNHGY, CDR2 SAAAGT. The CDR3 DNA reads as TGTGCCAGCATCGAGGGAGTTATAGCCGGGGAGCTGTTTTTT. Protein product: CASIEGVIAGELFF.

The rearrangement joins TRBV28 to TRBJ2-7; D may be TRBD2 (6 bases). Per the germline V gene, CDR1 is MDHEN and CDR2 is SYDVKM. The CDR3 has 14 amino acids. Between the trimmed V and J ends, which lost 6 bases and 3 bases, there was a span of 15 bases. In DNA form, the CDR3 reads TGTGCCAGCAGGATTATGGAGGGGCACTACGAGCAGTACTTC. It codes for CASRIMEGHYEQYF.

V gene TRBV6-8 combines with J gene TRBJ1-1; D may be TRBD1 (5 bases). Germline values: CDR1 MNHGY, CDR2 SAAAGT. The CDR3 sequence is 13 residues long. V was trimmed by 6 bases and J by 3 bases, leaving 11 bases between them. This CDR3 is CASSRVGDTEAFF. CDR3 DNA sequence: TGTGCCAGCAGCAGGGTGGGTGACACTGAAGCTTTCTTT.

This clone was counted a few times. This chain connects TRBV19 to TRBJ1-5, with 8 bases matching TRBD1. Germline values: CDR1 LNHDA, CDR2 SQIVND (reference sequence). The CDR3 spans 16 residues. The J segment lost 1 base and the V segment lost 3 bases, leaving 5 bases of the junction unmatched. The CDR3 protein is CASSMSGGWSNQPQHF. For the CDR3, the DNA is TGTGCCAGTAGTATGTCAGGGGGCTGGAGCAATCAGCCCCAGCATTTT.

There are a few counts of this clone. The chain joins TRBV10-3 to TRBJ1-2, with D perhaps TRBD1 (5 bases). Trimming pared 0 bases from V and 8 bases from J, leaving 10 bases between. The germline V gene has CDR1 ENHRY and CDR2 SYGVKD. CDR3 size: 13 residues. The CDR3 is CAISESGREGYTF. The CDR3 DNA is TGTGCCATCAGTGAGTCGGGCAGGGAGGGCTACACCTTC.

The rearrangement links TRBV28 to TRBJ2-2; 8 bases fit TRBD2. Germline lookup yields CDR1 MDHEN and CDR2 SYDVKM. Trimming at V came to 6 bases and at J to 5 bases, leaving 5 bases not matched to a gene. There are 14 residues in the CDR3. The CDR3 loop reads CASSRGGRTGELFF. CDR3 DNA: TGTGCCAGCAGCCGGGGGGGCCGGACCGGGGAGCTGTTTTTT. The complete variable domain, with remaining parts taken from reference TRBV28 and TRBJ2-2, reads DVKVTQSSRYLVKRTGEKVFLECVQDMDHENMFWYRQDPGLGLRLIYFSYDVKMKEKGDIPEGYSVSREKKERFSLILESASTNQTSMYLCASSRGGRTGELFFGEGSRLTVL.

This clone was seen only a few times. This chain joins TRBV6-8 and TRBJ2-1, with D tentatively TRBD2 (6 bases). Trimming took 5 bases from V and 9 from J, leaving 20 bases between them. Per germline, CDR1 MNHGY and CDR2 SAAAGT. CDR3 length: 15 residues. The CDR3 DNA reads as TGTGCCAGCAGTGTTGGGCTAGCGAGCTTTGGTGAGCAGTTCTTC. Its translation is CASSVGLASFGEQFF.

V and J are TRBV29-1 and TRBJ1-2, with D possibly TRBD1 on 5 matching bases. Germline CDR1 and CDR2: SQVTM and ANQGSEA. CDR3 length equals 16 residues. Deletions cut 4 bases from V and 0 bases from J, with 18 bases between. The CDR3 protein is CSVGQGAGQPNYGYTF. DNA for the CDR3: TGCAGCGTTGGGCAAGGGGCAGGGCAACCTAACTATGGCTACACCTTC.

This clone was detected only a few times. The gene calls are TRBV2 and TRBJ2-3; 9 positions agree with TRBD2. J gave up 6 bases and V 7 bases, and 5 bases lay outside the gene matches. Germline V gene sequence: CDR1 SNHLY, CDR2 FYNNEI. The CDR3 runs 13 residues. The CDR3 region is CASIGAGGDTQYF. DNA for the CDR3: TGTGCCAGCATCGGGGCGGGAGGGGATACGCAGTATTTT.

The chain links TRBV19 to TRBJ1-1; a possible D gene is TRBD1 (6 bases). V was pared by 5 bases and J by 10 bases, with 20 bases between. This CDR3 is 14 amino acids long. CDR1 is LNHDA and CDR2 is SQIVND in the germline V gene (reference sequence). In nucleotides, the CDR3 is TGTGCCAGTAGTCAGCCGGCAGGGGCCCCGAGAGCTTTCTTT. It specifies CASSQPAGAPRAFF.

This clone is categorized as medium-sized. J is TRBJ1-1 and V is TRBV11-3, with 7 positions matching TRBD1. This CDR3 is 15 amino acids long. Trimming took 2 bases from V and 4 from J; bases not matched to a gene: 7. CDR1 and CDR2 from the germline V gene are SGHNT and YENEEA. The CDR3 is CASSLFTGVGTEAFF. CDR3 DNA: TGTGCCAGCAGCTTATTTACAGGGGTGGGCACTGAAGCTTTCTTT.

This clone was seen a few times. The chain combines TRBV30 with TRBJ1-1, with D possibly TRBD1 on 5 matching bases. The germline gives CDR1 GTSNPN, CDR2 SVGIG (reference sequence). Trimming removed 0 bases from V and 1 base from J, with 12 bases in between. This CDR3 region has 15 residues. This CDR3 is CAWSVGGAPNTEAFF. The CDR3, as DNA: TGTGCCTGGAGTGTAGGTGGGGCCCCGAACACTGAAGCTTTCTTT.

With regard to this clone: Relative to the germline gene, one junction end is altered; a read error may explain this. Other DNA sequences of this sample code for an identical CDR3. This chain connects TRBV6-8 to TRBJ1-5; D is undetermined. The CDR3 runs 13 residues. Per the germline V gene, CDR1 is MNHGY and CDR2 is SAAAGT. The CDR3 is CASRQIGNQPQHF. The CDR3 DNA reads TGTGCCAGTAGGCAGATCGGCAATCAGCCTCAGCATTTT.

This clone was seen more than once but under ten times. The V call is TRBV7-6, the J call TRBJ1-1, with D perhaps TRBD1 (6 bases). V shed 1 base and J shed 3 bases, with 12 bases lying between them. Germline-derived CDR1 and CDR2 are SGHVS and FNYEAQ. This CDR3 has 15 residues. The CDR3 nucleotides read TGTGCCAGCAGCTTAGAGGGGGGTGGGGACACTGAAGCTTTCTTT. This translates into CASSLEGGGDTEAFF.

The chain is built from TRBV15 and TRBJ2-1; 9 bases align to TRBD2. The J segment lost 10 bases and the V segment lost 1 base, leaving 8 bases of the junction unmatched. The length of the CDR3 is 15 residues. The germline gives CDR1 LNHNV, CDR2 YYDKDF (reference sequence). The DNA for the CDR3 is TGTGCCACCAGCAGAGGGTTAGCGGGAGATCGAGAGCAGTTCTTC. Its protein product is CATSRGLAGDREQFF.

This chain connects TRBV6-1 to TRBJ2-1, with D perhaps assigned TRBD1 or TRBD2 (5 bases each). CDR1 and CDR2 (germline): MNHNS, SASEGT. The V and J ends lost 0 bases and 10 bases respectively, with 16 bases between them. The CDR3 has 15 amino acids. The DNA for the CDR3 is TGTGCCAGCAGTGAAGCCGGGACGATCTGGGGGGAGCAGTTCTTC. This sequence encodes CASSEAGTIWGEQFF.

This clone has a handful of counts. The gene calls are TRBV6-8 and TRBJ1-2; D uncertain. Germline assignment: CDR1 MNHGY and CDR2 SAAAGT. This CDR3 comprises 14 residues. V lost 5 bases to trimming and J lost 8 bases, with 18 bases between them. The CDR3 loop is CASSHSPSLGGYTF. The DNA of the CDR3 is TGTGCCAGCAGTCACAGCCCCTCTCTGGGGGGCTACACCTTC.

This clone has only a few counts. The rearrangement uses TRBV5-1 and TRBJ1-2; 10 bases fit TRBD1. Per the germline V gene, CDR1 is SGHRS and CDR2 is YFSETQ. Trimming cost V 1 base and J 10 bases; bases outside gene matches: 7. This CDR3 is 14 amino acids long. CDR3 sequence (DNA): TGCGCCAGCAGCTTGACGGGACAGGGGTTGGACTACACCTTC. The encoded protein is CASSLTGQGLDYTF.

The V gene is TRBV19, the J gene TRBJ1-2; possibly TRBD1 for D (6 bases). Germline lookup yields CDR1 LNHDA and CDR2 SQIVND (reference sequence). The CDR3 length is 14 residues. The V gene lost 5 bases and the J gene lost 5 bases, with 15 bases spanning the gap. CDR3 residues: CASSPLDREYGYTF. The CDR3, as DNA: TGTGCCAGTAGTCCCTTGGACAGAGAGTATGGCTACACCTTC.

This clone was seen a few times. V gene TRBV14 combines with J gene TRBJ2-1; unclear D gene. The CDR3 spans 13 residues. The germline V gene has CDR1 SGHDN and CDR2 FVKESK. Deletions cut 4 bases from V and 5 bases from J, with 9 bases between. CDR3 DNA sequence: TGTGCCAGCAGCCCCGGGTCTCACAATGAGCAGTTCTTC. It encodes CASSPGSHNEQFF.

This clone turned up a few times. The rearrangement links TRBV11-3 to TRBJ2-6, with no clear D. Germline CDR1 SGHNT, CDR2 YENEEA. The CDR3 is made up of 14 amino acids. Trimming cost V 3 bases and J 2 bases, with 5 bases left between them. The CDR3 region has the DNA TGTGCCAGCAGCTTGGATGCTGGGGCCAACGTCCTGACTTTC. This gives the protein CASSLDAGANVLTF. Together with reference TRBV11-3 and TRBJ2-6, the CDR3 gives the full variable domain: EAGVVQSPRYKIIEKKQPVAFWCNPISGHNTLYWYLQNLGQGPELLIRYENEEAVDDSQLPKDRFSAERLKGVDSTLKIQPAELGDSAVYLCASSLDAGANVLTFGAGSRLTVL.

The V and J genes are TRBV14 and TRBJ1-5, with D unclear. This CDR3 spans 19 amino acids. Trimming left V 3 bases short and J 3 bases short, with 24 bases between. The germline gives CDR1 SGHDN, CDR2 FVKESK. Here the CDR3 reads CASSQSSNRASFVNQPQHF. CDR3 DNA: TGTGCCAGCAGCCAGAGTTCCAACCGGGCCTCCTTCGTCAATCAGCCCCAGCATTTT.

The rearrangement links TRBV9 to TRBJ1-1; 8 bases match TRBD1. This CDR3 comprises 14 residues. J was trimmed by 5 bases and V by 5 bases; bases with no gene match: 8. Looked up from germline, CDR1 is SGDLS and CDR2 is YYNGEE. The CDR3 protein is CASSYEDRATEAFF. CDR3 bases: TGTGCCAGCAGTTACGAGGACAGGGCGACTGAAGCTTTCTTT.

Of note for this clone: With the read ending 1 residue before the CDR3 end, the germline J gene is used to fill in that end. This rearrangement joins TRBV10-3 to TRBJ2-1; tentatively, D is TRBD2 (6 bases). Trimming took 0 bases from V and 9 from J, leaving 9 bases between them. Germline V gives CDR1 ENHRY, CDR2 SYGVKD. The CDR3 consists of 13 residues. The CDR3 sequence: CAISESTGVEQFF. The sequenced part of the CDR3 DNA is TGTGCCATCAGTGAGTCGACGGGGGTTGAGCAGTTC.

The J gene is TRBJ2-7, the V gene TRBV10-1; the match to TRBD2 covers 7 bases. V dropped 2 bases and J dropped 2; count of bases not matched to a gene: 15. Germline V gene data show CDR1 as WNHNN and CDR2 as SYGVQD (reference sequence). The CDR3 extends over 18 amino acids. The CDR3 is CASSEVGEGPVPAYEQYF. The CDR3 nucleotides read TGCGCCAGCAGTGAGGTCGGGGAGGGCCCCGTCCCCGCCTACGAGCAGTACTTC.

This clone was counted only a few times. The gene calls are TRBV11-3 and TRBJ2-1; D is undetermined. The V end lost 7 bases, the J end lost 5 bases, and 15 bases lay between the germline ends. The CDR3 is 14 amino acids. The germline gives CDR1 SGHNT, CDR2 YENEEA. CDR3 sequence: CASTTSGTNNEQFF. The CDR3 bases are TGTGCCAGCACCACATCGGGCACGAACAATGAGCAGTTCTTC.

V and J are TRBV28 and TRBJ2-5, with D perhaps TRBD1 or TRBD2 (5 bases each). The V end was cut by 2 bases, the J end by 6 bases, with 13 bases between. Germline V CDR1 and CDR2: MDHEN, SYDVKM. The CDR3 sequence is 14 residues long. CDR3 DNA: TGTGCCAGCAGTTTAACCGGGGCAGGGAAGACCCAGTACTTC. Its protein product is CASSLTGAGKTQYF.